These T cell receptor beta chains were read from a single sample in a study of cytomegalovirus exposure and HLA in healthy donors. TCRdb's table, derived via immunoSEQ multiplex PCR, lists solely in-frame clones and lacks some. In the table there are 100,000 to 150,000 clones, approximately 74% of which are singletons. Sequences were obtained from PBMCs. Receptors were obtained from a male donor in good health and CMV-seronegative. Both conserved end residues are part of each CDR3. D genes are given only for firm matches. For some rows the clone size is stated as once, few or many, or as a class when expanded; others skip it.

TRBJ2-1,TRBV7-3,.,.,CASSLNPRKNEQFF,TGTGCCAGCAGCTTAAATCCTAGGAAGAATGAGCAGTTCTTC
TRBJ1-6,TRBV7-9,.,.,CASSLGVEKLRGRSPLHF,TGTGCCAGCAGCTTAGGGGTTGAAAAGTTGCGGGGCCGATCACCCCTCCACTTT
TRBJ1-3,TRBV7-2,.,TRBD1,CASSFTGGSGNTIYF,TGTGCCAGCAGCTTTACAGGGGGCTCTGGAAACACCATATATTTT
TRBJ2-1,TRBV2,.,TRBD2,CASNRPGSGGLGNEQFF,TGTGCCAGCAACCGCCCCGGGTCGGGGGGGCTGGGCAATGAGCAGTTCTTC
TRBJ2-7,TRBV11-2,.,.,CASSVRQGLEQYF,TGTGCCAGCAGCGTCCGGCAGGGGCTCGAGCAGTACTTC
TRBJ2-2,TRBV7-9,.,.,CASSPTGTANTGELFF,TGTGCCAGCAGCCCCACAGGGACGGCGAACACCGGGGAGCTGTTTTTT
TRBJ2-1,TRBV19,.,TRBD2,CASSPLAGGYNEQFF,TGTGCCAGTAGCCCGCTAGCGGGAGGCTACAATGAGCAGTTCTTC
TRBJ1-1,TRBV6-1,.,TRBD1,CATQTGREAEAFF,TGTGCCACCCAGACAGGGCGTGAGGCTGAAGCTTTCTTT
TRBJ2-7,TRBV28,.,TRBD1,CASLPGQGNDEQYF,TGTGCCAGCCTCCCGGGACAGGGAAACGACGAGCAGTACTTC
TRBJ2-3,TRBV7-2,few,.,CASSLARDTQYF,TGTGCCAGCAGCTTAGCGCGAGATACGCAGTATTTT
TRBJ2-5,TRBV19,.,.,CASSPISAGSQETQYF,TGTGCCAGTAGTCCCATATCTGCTGGCAGTCAAGAGACCCAGTACTTC
TRBJ2-3,TRBV7-8,.,TRBD2,CASSLDASGGETDTQYF,TGTGCCAGCAGCTTAGATGCTAGCGGGGGGGAAACAGATACGCAGTATTTT
TRBJ1-3,TRBV2,.,.,CASSETVRGSGNTIYF,TGTGCCAGCAGTGAAACGGTCCGGGGATCAGGAAACACCATATATTTT
TRBJ1-2,TRBV4-3,few,.,CASSQSGGGSVGGYTF,TGCGCCAGCAGCCAGTCGGGGGGTGGATCGGTGGGTGGCTACACCTTC
TRBJ2-1,TRBV21-1,.,.,CASSTGTISSGNEQFF,TGTGCCAGCAGCACTGGGACAATTTCTAGCGGGAATGAGCAGTTCTTC
TRBJ2-1,TRBV7-3,.,TRBD2,CASSSLAGGGVEQFF,TGTGCCAGCAGCTCCCTAGCGGGGGGCGGGGTTGAGCAGTTCTTC
TRBJ2-1,TRBV4-3,once,.,CASSQEGSSYNEQFF,TGCGCCAGCAGCCAAGAGGGGAGCTCCTACAATGAGCAGTTCTTC
TRBJ2-3,TRBV5-8,.,TRBD2,CASSHYTLAGGPMDTQYF,TGTGCCAGCAGCCATTATACACTAGCGGGAGGGCCGATGGATACGCAGTATTTT
TRBJ2-1,TRBV19,.,TRBD1,CASSSTGGGEQFF,TGTGCCAGTAGTTCGACAGGGGGAGGTGAGCAGTTCTTC